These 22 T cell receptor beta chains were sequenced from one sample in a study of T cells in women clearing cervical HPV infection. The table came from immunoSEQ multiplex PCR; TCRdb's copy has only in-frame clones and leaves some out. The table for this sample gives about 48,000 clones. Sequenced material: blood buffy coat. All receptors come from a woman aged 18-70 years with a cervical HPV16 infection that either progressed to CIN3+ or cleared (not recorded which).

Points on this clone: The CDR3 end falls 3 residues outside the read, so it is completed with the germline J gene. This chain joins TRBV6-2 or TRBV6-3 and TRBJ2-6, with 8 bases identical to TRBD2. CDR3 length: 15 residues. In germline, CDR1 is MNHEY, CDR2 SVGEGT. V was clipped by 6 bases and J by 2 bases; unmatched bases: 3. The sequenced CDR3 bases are TGTGCCAGCAGATCGGGGGGGCCTGGGGCCAACGTC. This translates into CASRSGGPGANV. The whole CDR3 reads CASRSGGPGANVLTF.

The sequenced CDR3 bases are TGTGCCAGCTCAGGCGGACGGGGAGATAATTCACCC. It is translated as CASSGGRGDNSP. The whole CDR3 reads CASSGGRGDNSPLHF. The V and J genes are TRBV18 and TRBJ1-6, with no clear D. The read comes to an end 3 residues before the CDR3 does, leaving the germline J gene to fill in the end. The germline CDR1 and CDR2 sequences are KGHSH and LQKENI. V shed 5 bases and J shed 5 bases, with 13 bases lying between them. CDR3 length equals 15 residues.

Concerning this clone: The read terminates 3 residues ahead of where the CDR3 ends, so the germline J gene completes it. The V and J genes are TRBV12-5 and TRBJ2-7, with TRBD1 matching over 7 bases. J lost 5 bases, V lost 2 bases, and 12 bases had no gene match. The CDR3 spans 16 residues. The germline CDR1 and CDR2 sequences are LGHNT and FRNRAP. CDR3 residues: CASGLLMDRWTNEQYF. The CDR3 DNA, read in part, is TGTGCTAGTGGTTTGTTGATGGACAGGTGGACGAACGAG.

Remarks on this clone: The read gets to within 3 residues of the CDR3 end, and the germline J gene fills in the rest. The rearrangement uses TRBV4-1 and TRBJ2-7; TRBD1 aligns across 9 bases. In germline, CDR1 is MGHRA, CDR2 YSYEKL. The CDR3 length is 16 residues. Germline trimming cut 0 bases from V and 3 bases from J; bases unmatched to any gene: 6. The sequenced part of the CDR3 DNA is TGCGCCAGCAGCCAAGACCGGGACAGGGCACTCTACGAG. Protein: CASSQDRDRALYE. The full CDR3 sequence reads CASSQDRDRALYEQYF.

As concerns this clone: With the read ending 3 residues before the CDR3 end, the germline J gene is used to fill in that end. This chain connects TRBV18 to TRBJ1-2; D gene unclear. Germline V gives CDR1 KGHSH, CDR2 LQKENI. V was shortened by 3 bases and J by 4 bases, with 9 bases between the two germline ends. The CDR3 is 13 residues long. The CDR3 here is CASSPGLLYGYTF. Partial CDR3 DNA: TGTGCCAGCTCACCTGGGCTCCTCTATGGC.

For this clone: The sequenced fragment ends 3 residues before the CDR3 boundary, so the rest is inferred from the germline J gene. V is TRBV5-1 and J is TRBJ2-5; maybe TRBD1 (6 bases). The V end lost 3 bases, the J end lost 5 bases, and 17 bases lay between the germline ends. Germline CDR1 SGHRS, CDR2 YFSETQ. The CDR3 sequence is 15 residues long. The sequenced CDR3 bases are TGCGCCAGCAGCTCATCTATCAGGGGAGAGGAGACC. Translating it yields CASSSSIRGEET. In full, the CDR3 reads CASSSSIRGEETQYF.

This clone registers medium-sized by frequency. The CDR3 loop reads CSGRTGLETQYF. The part of the CDR3 DNA that was read is TGCAGTGGGAGGACAGGGCTAGAGACC. This sequence joins TRBV20-1 and TRBJ2-5, with 8 nucleotides matching TRBD1. The read ends 3 residues early relative to the CDR3; the germline J gene fills the gap. The CDR3 is made up of 12 amino acids. The ends lost 7 bases at V and 4 bases at J; junction bases unmatched: 5. From germline, CDR1 is DFQATT and CDR2 SNEGSKA (reference sequence).

CDR3 protein: CSVCQMNTEAFF. CDR3 bases read: TGCAGCGTTTGTCAGATGAACACTGAA. The genes are TRBV29-1 and TRBJ1-1; D not certain. The read terminates 3 residues before the CDR3 end, so the remaining end is supplied by the germline J gene. The V gene's germline CDR1 is SQVTM and CDR2 ANQGSEA. The CDR3 extends over 12 amino acids. V gave up 5 bases and J gave up 0 bases, with 7 bases separating them.

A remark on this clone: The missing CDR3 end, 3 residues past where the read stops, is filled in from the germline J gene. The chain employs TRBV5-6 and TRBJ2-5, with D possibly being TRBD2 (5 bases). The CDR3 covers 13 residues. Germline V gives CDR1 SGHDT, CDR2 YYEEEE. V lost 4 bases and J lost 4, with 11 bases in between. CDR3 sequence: CASSTRIRETQYF. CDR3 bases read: TGTGCCAGCAGCACTAGGATCCGAGAGACC.

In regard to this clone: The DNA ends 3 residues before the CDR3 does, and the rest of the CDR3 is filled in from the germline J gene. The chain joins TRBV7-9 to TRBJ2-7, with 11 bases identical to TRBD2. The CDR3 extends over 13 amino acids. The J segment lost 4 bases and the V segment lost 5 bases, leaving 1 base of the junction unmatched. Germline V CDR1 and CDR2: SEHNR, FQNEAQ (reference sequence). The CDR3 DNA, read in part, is TGTGCCAGCAGCCCTAGCGGGAGGTACGAG. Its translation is CASSPSGRYE. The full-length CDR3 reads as CASSPSGRYEQYF.

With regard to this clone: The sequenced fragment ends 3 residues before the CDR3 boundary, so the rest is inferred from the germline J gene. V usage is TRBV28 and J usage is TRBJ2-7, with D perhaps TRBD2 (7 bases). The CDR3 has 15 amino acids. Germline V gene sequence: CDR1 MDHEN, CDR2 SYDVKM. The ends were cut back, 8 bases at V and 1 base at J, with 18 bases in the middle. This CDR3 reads CASRRRGAFSYEQYF. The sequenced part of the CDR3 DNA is TGTGCCAGCCGGCGCCGGGGGGCTTTTTCCTACGAG.

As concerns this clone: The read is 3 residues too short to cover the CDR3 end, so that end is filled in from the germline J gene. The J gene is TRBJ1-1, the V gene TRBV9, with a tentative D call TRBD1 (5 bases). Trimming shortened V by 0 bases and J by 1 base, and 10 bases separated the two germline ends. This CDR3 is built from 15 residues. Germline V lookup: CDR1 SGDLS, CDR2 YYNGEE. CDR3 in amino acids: CASSVAMGRNTEAFF. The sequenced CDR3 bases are TGTGCCAGCAGCGTAGCTATGGGGCGGAACACTGAA.

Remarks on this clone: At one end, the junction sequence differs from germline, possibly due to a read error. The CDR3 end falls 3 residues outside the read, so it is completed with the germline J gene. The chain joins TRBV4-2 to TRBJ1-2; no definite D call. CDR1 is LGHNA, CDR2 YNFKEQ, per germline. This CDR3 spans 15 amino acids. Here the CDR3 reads CASSEQTERGYGYTF. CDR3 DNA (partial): TGCGCCAGCAGCGAACAGACCGAGAGAGGCTATGGC.

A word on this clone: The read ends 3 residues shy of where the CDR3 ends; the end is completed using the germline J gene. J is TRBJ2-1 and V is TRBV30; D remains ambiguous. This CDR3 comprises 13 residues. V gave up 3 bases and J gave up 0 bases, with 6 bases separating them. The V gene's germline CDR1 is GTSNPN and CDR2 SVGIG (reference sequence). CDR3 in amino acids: CAWRQSSYNEQFF. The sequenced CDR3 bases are TGTGCCTGGAGACAGAGCTCCTACAATGAG.

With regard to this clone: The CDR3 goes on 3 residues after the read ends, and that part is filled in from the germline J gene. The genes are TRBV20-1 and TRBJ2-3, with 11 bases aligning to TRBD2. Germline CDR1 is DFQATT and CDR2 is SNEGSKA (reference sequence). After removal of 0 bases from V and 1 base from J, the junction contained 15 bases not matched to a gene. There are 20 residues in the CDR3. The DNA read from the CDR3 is TGCAGTGCTAGAGATTCGGCTAGCGGGGGGCTAATTACTGGCACAGATACG. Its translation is CSARDSASGGLITGTDT. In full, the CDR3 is CSARDSASGGLITGTDTQYF.

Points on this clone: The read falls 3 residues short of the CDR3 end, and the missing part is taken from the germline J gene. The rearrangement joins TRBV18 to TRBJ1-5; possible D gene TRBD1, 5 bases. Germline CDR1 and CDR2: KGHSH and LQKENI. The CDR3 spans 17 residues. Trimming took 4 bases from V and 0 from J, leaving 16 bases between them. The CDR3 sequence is CASSHGALDYSNQPQHF. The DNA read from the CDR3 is TGTGCCAGCTCACATGGGGCCTTGGATTATAGCAATCAGCCC.

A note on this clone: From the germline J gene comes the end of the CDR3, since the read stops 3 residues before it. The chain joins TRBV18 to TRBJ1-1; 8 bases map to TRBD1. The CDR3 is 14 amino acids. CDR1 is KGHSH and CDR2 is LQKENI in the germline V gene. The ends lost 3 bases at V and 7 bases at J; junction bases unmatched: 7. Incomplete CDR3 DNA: TGTGCCAGCTCACCTCGAACAGGGGGGAATGAA. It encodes CASSPRTGGNE. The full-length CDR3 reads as CASSPRTGGNEAFF.

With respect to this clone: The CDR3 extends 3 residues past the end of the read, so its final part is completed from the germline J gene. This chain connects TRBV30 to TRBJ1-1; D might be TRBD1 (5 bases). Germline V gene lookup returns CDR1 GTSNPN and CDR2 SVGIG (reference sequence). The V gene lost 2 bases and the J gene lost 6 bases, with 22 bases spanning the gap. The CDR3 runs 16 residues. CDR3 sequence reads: CAWSPRWGRATAEAFF. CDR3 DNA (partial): TGTGCCTGGAGTCCTCGGTGGGGCAGGGCGACCGCTGAA.

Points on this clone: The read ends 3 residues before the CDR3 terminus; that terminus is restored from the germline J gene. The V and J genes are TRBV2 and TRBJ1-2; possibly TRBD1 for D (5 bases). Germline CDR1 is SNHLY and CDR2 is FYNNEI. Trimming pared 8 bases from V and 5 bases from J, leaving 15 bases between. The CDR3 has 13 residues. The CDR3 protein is CASGGGPWYGYTF. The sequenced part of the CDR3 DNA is TGTGCCAGCGGGGGGGGACCGTGGTATGGC. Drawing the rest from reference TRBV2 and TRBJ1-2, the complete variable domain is EPEVTQTPSHQVTQMGQEVILRCVPISNHLYFYWYRQILGQKVEFLVSFYNNEISEKSEIFDDQFSVERPDGSNFTLKIRSTKLEDSAMYFCASGGGPWYGYTFGSGTRLTVV.

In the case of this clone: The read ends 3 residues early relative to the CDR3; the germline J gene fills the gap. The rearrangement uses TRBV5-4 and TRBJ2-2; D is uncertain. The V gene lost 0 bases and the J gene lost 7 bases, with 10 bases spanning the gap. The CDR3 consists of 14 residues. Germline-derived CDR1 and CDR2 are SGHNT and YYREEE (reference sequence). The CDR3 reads CASSLVAAGGELFF. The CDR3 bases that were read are TGTGCCAGCAGCTTGGTGGCAGCAGGCGGGGAG. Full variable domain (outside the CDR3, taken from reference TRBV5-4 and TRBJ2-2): ETGVTQSPTHLIKTRGQQVTLRCSSQSGHNTVSWYQQALGQGPQFIFQYYREEENGRGNFPPRFSGLQFPNYSSELNVNALELDDSALYLCASSLVAAGGELFFGEGSRLTVL.

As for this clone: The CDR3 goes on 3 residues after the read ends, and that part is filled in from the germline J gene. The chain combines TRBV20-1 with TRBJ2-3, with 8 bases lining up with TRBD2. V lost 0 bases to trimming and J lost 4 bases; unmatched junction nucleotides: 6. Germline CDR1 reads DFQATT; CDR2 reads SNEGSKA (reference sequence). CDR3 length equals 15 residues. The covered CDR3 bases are TGCAGTGCTAGAGATTTTGGGACTAGTGCAGATACG. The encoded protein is CSARDFGTSADT. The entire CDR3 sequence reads CSARDFGTSADTQYF.

The part of the CDR3 DNA that was read is TGTGCCAGTGCCCGAGGGCCCCCCCAAGAGACC. Amino acid sequence: CASARGPPQET. The CDR3 as a whole reads CASARGPPQETQYF. The chain recombines TRBV19 with TRBJ2-5; D might be TRBD2 (5 bases). The read ends 3 residues early relative to the CDR3; the germline J gene fills the gap. V was shortened by 8 bases and J by 1 base, with 14 bases between the two germline ends. CDR3 length: 14 residues. Germline V lookup: CDR1 LNHDA, CDR2 SQIVND (reference sequence).